A single sample gave rise to the 23 T cell receptor beta chains below, sequenced in a study of cytomegalovirus exposure and HLA in healthy donors. In the PCR, 60 Vbeta and 13 Jbeta primers were used. Libraries were prepared by immunoSEQ multiplex PCR; TCRdb keeps only in-frame clonotypes and omits some of them. The sample contains 150,000 to 200,000 clones, approximately 77% of which appear only once. Material: PBMCs. The receptor set was obtained from a male donor in good health and CMV-seropositive.

The chain carries TRBV18 and TRBJ1-2; TRBD1 might be the D (5 bases). The CDR3 length is 16 residues. Trimming shortened V by 0 bases and J by 1 base, and 12 bases separated the two germline ends. Germline V gene sequence: CDR1 KGHSH, CDR2 LQKENI. The CDR3 region has the DNA TGTGCCAGCTCACCACCGGGGCTTCAACTTAACTATGGCTACACCTTC. Translation gives CASSPPGLQLNYGYTF.

The chain recombines TRBV5-8 with TRBJ1-2, with TRBD1 matching 9 bases. CDR3 size: 13 residues. Per the germline V gene, CDR1 is SGHTS and CDR2 is YDEGEE. V trimming: 2 bases; J trimming: 6 bases; junction bases outside the gene matches: 2. CDR3 in DNA: TGTGCCAGCAGCTTTAGGACAGGGGATGGCTACACCTTC. This sequence encodes CASSFRTGDGYTF.

The chain joins TRBV5-1 to TRBJ2-7, with 9 bases aligning to TRBD1. The CDR3 spans 15 residues. J gave up 3 bases and V 3 bases, and 7 bases lay outside the gene matches. Germline V lookup: CDR1 SGHRS, CDR2 YFSETQ. CDR3: CASSWTGARVYEQYF. The CDR3, as DNA: TGCGCCAGCAGCTGGACAGGGGCCCGCGTCTACGAGCAGTACTTC.

There are a few counts of this clone. The chain joins TRBV6-5 to TRBJ1-2, with 9 bases fitting TRBD1. Germline trimming cut 2 bases from V and 6 bases from J; bases unmatched to any gene: 1. The CDR3 loop spans 13 amino acids. Germline CDR1 MNHEY, CDR2 SVGAGI. In nucleotides, the CDR3 is TGTGCCAGCAGTTACCGGACAGGGGATGGCTACACCTTC. Translation gives CASSYRTGDGYTF.

This rearrangement joins TRBV2 to TRBJ2-5, with 14 nucleotides matching TRBD2. Trimming at V came to 8 bases and at J to 2 bases, leaving 7 bases not matched to a gene. The CDR3 is made up of 16 amino acids. In germline, CDR1 is SNHLY, CDR2 FYNNEI. CDR3 amino acids: CASAGTSGGPQETQYF. In DNA, the CDR3 is TGTGCCAGCGCCGGGACTAGCGGGGGCCCACAAGAGACCCAGTACTTC.

The CDR3 bases are TGTGCCAGCAGGCACCCCAGCTCCTATAATTCACCCCTCCACTTT. It codes for CASRHPSSYNSPLHF. The rearrangement joins TRBV6-5 to TRBJ1-6; no clear D. Germline loops: CDR1 MNHEY, CDR2 SVGAGI. V was cut by 6 bases and J by 0 bases, with 9 bases left in between. The CDR3 totals 15 residues.

This rearrangement joins TRBV2 to TRBJ1-5; D remains unclear. V gave up 3 bases and J gave up 4 bases, with 7 bases separating them. This CDR3 region has 13 residues. Looked up from germline, CDR1 is SNHLY and CDR2 is FYNNEI. The CDR3 spells CASSDGDNQPQHF. DNA for the CDR3: TGTGCCAGCAGTGACGGGGATAATCAGCCCCAGCATTTT.

The chain has TRBV6-1 and TRBJ2-7; TRBD2 is a possible D gene (6 bases). Germline-derived CDR1 and CDR2 are MNHNS and SASEGT. The CDR3 loop spans 15 amino acids. V was cut by 7 bases and J by 3 bases, with 19 bases left in between. In nucleotides, the CDR3 is TGTGCCAGCACCGTCTGGGGCGGGGTTCTCTACGAGCAGTACTTC. It is translated as CASTVWGGVLYEQYF.

This sequence joins TRBV6-5 and TRBJ1-2; D not certain. The germline gives CDR1 MNHEY, CDR2 SVGAGI. Trimming cost V 5 bases and J 7 bases, with 14 bases left between them. The CDR3 has 13 residues. CDR3 protein: CASSDLGSVGYTF. CDR3 bases: TGTGCCAGCAGTGATTTGGGCAGTGTTGGCTACACCTTC.

The chain uses TRBV30 and TRBJ1-2; D call uncertain. The CDR3 totals 15 residues. V was trimmed by 4 bases and J by 4 bases, leaving 19 bases between them. The germline CDR1 and CDR2 sequences are GTSNPN and SVGIG (reference sequence). DNA for the CDR3: TGTGCCTGGACCCACATAAAAGCCGGCGGCTATGGCTACACCTTC. Amino acid sequence: CAWTHIKAGGYGYTF.

The chain carries TRBV5-1 and TRBJ2-3, with 11 nucleotides matching TRBD2. Germline values: CDR1 SGHRS, CDR2 YFSETQ. The CDR3 length is 17 residues. V dropped 0 bases and J dropped 2; count of bases not matched to a gene: 5. CDR3 coding DNA: TGCGCCAGCAGCTTGGAACTAGCGGGGGCCTCCACAGATACGCAGTATTTT. As protein: CASSLELAGASTDTQYF. Drawing the rest from reference TRBV5-1 and TRBJ2-3, the complete variable domain is KAGVTQTPRYLIKTRGQQVTLSCSPISGHRSVSWYQQTPGQGLQFLFEYFSETQRNKGNFPGRFSGRQFSNSRSEMNVSTLELGDSALYLCASSLELAGASTDTQYFGPGTRLTVL.

V usage is TRBV10-1 and J usage is TRBJ2-1; TRBD2 matches at 16 bases. CDR3 length: 17 residues. V was clipped by 2 bases and J by 10 bases; unmatched bases: 8. From germline, CDR1 is WNHNN and CDR2 SYGVQD (reference sequence). The CDR3 DNA is TGCGCCAGCAGTGAGCCGGGACTAGCGGGGGGGCCAGGGGAGCAGTTCTTC. Translated, it gives CASSEPGLAGGPGEQFF.

This chain joins TRBV28 and TRBJ2-7; D remains unclear. CDR3 length: 12 residues. Trimming left V 2 bases short and J 6 bases short, with 8 bases between. In germline, CDR1 is MDHEN, CDR2 SYDVKM. The CDR3 DNA is TGTGCCAGCAGTTTACCCGGGTTCGAGCAGTACTTC. This encodes CASSLPGFEQYF.

The chain has TRBV11-2 and TRBJ2-3; 10 bases line up with TRBD2. The CDR3 covers 14 residues. Germline V gives CDR1 SGHAT, CDR2 FQNNGV. Trimming at V came to 6 bases and at J to 5 bases, leaving 5 bases not matched to a gene. CDR3 region: CASRPAGGGDTQYF. For the CDR3, the DNA is TGTGCCAGCAGACCAGCGGGGGGGGGAGATACGCAGTATTTT.

This clone was observed a handful of times. V is TRBV2 and J is TRBJ1-2, with D possibly TRBD1 on 5 matching bases. The CDR3 length is 12 residues. Germline lookup yields CDR1 SNHLY and CDR2 FYNNEI. Trimming left V 5 bases short and J 4 bases short, with 8 bases between. The CDR3 reads CASSKTAYGYTF. CDR3 sequence (DNA): TGTGCCAGCAGTAAGACAGCCTATGGCTACACCTTC.

This chain joins TRBV27 and TRBJ2-2, with 7 positions matching TRBD1. Germline trimming cut 6 bases from V and 4 bases from J; bases unmatched to any gene: 8. The CDR3 is made up of 15 amino acids. The germline V gene has CDR1 MNHEY and CDR2 SMNVEV (reference sequence). The CDR3 sequence: CASSQDRRFTGELFF. The CDR3, as DNA: TGTGCCAGCAGCCAGGACAGGAGATTCACCGGGGAGCTGTTTTTT.

J is TRBJ1-4 and V is TRBV7-6; D possibly corresponds to TRBD1 (5 bases). Trimming cost V 3 bases and J 0 bases, with 11 bases left between them. The CDR3 has 16 amino acids. CDR1 is SGHVS, CDR2 FNYEAQ, per germline. The CDR3 DNA reads as TGTGCCAGCAGCTTCCCGCAGGGTACAACTAATGAAAAACTGTTTTTT. Translated, it gives CASSFPQGTTNEKLFF.

The rearrangement uses TRBV7-3 and TRBJ2-7; TRBD2 agrees at 8 bases. From germline, CDR1 is SGHTA and CDR2 FQGTGA. The V segment lost 2 bases and the J segment 2 bases; nucleotides outside the gene matches: 11. This CDR3 has 17 residues. CDR3 coding DNA: TGTGCCAGCAGCTTAGGATCCCCGGGACTAGTACCCTACGAGCAGTACTTC. As protein: CASSLGSPGLVPYEQYF.

The rearrangement joins TRBV2 to TRBJ2-2; D remains ambiguous. Germline V gene data show CDR1 as SNHLY and CDR2 as FYNNEI. The V end lost 8 bases, the J end lost 5 bases, and 12 bases lay between the germline ends. CDR3 length: 13 amino acids. Here the CDR3 DNA reads TGTGCCAGCGCGCGACAAGCAACCGGGGAGCTGTTTTTT. This gives the protein CASARQATGELFF.

Of note for this clone: The junction does not match germline at one end; this may be a read error. The chain links TRBV7-3 to TRBJ2-7; 9 bases are shared with TRBD2. The CDR3 totals 13 residues. Looked up from germline, CDR1 is SGHTA and CDR2 is FQGTGA. CDR3 nucleotide sequence: TGTTCCAGCAGCTTAGCGGGGGCCTACGAGCAGTACTTC. It specifies CSSSLAGAYEQYF.

This chain links TRBV5-1 with TRBJ2-1; 8 bases match TRBD2. Germline V gene data show CDR1 as SGHRS and CDR2 as YFSETQ. CDR3 size: 15 residues. The trim removed 0 bases at V and 4 bases at J, leaving 3 bases unmatched. CDR3 sequence reads: CASSLAGLGYNEQFF. Written as DNA, the CDR3 is TGCGCCAGCAGCTTGGCGGGACTAGGGTACAATGAGCAGTTCTTC. Filled out from reference TRBV5-1 and TRBJ2-1, the complete variable domain reads KAGVTQTPRYLIKTRGQQVTLSCSPISGHRSVSWYQQTPGQGLQFLFEYFSETQRNKGNFPGRFSGRQFSNSRSEMNVSTLELGDSALYLCASSLAGLGYNEQFFGPGTRLTVL.

This clone was recorded a few times. The gene calls are TRBV6-5 and TRBJ2-2, with D hard to call. Per germline, CDR1 MNHEY and CDR2 SVGAGI. The CDR3 is made up of 11 amino acids. Trimming cost V 8 bases and J 5 bases, with 6 bases left between them. CDR3 protein: CASSLTGELFF. The CDR3 bases are TGTGCCAGCTCCTTAACCGGGGAGCTGTTTTTT.

The rearrangement uses TRBV18 and TRBJ1-1, with D unclear. The CDR3 spans 14 residues. The V and J ends lost 1 base and 11 bases respectively, with 17 bases between them. From germline, CDR1 is KGHSH and CDR2 LQKENI. Here the CDR3 reads CASSPLEGVGHAFF. The CDR3 region has the DNA TGTGCCAGCTCACCACTAGAGGGCGTTGGGCACGCTTTCTTT. Looking up the rest from reference TRBV18 and TRBJ1-1 gives the full variable domain: NAGVMQNPRHLVRRRGQEARLRCSPMKGHSHVYWYRQLPEEGLKFMVYLQKENIIDESGMPKERFSAEFPKEGPSILRIQQVVRGDSAAYFCASSPLEGVGHAFFGQGTRLTVV.